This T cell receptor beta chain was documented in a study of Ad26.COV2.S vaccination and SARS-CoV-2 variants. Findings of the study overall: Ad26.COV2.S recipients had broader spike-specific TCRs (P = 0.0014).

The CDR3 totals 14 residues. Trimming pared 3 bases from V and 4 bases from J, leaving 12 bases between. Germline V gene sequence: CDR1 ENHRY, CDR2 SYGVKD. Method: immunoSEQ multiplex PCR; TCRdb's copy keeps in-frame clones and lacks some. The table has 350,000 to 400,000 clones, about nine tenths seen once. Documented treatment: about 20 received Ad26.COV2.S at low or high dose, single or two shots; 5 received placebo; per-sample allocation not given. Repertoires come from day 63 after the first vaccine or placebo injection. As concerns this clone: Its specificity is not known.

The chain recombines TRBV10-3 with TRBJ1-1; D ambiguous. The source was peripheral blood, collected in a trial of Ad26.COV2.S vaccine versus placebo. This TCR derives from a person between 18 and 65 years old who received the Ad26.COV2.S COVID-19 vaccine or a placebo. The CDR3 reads CAISEMGGVTEAFF. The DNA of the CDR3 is TGTGCCATCAGTGAAATGGGCGGGGTCACTGAAGCTTTCTTT.